Listed below are T cell receptor beta chains from one sample, sequenced in a study of beta chain features in type 1 diabetes. Profiled with immunoSEQ multiplex PCR; TCRdb holds only in-frame clones, not every one. The repertoire holds more than 300,000 clones, with over 13% as singletons. The sequenced sample consisted of naive CD4+ T cells from blood. The receptors shown here come from a woman under 30 in good health. Each CDR3 is given with its conserved first and last residue. A D gene is named only where the DNA matches it firmly. The size of a clone is reported for some rows only, either as once, few or many, or as a class for expanded clones.

cdr3_aa cdr3_nt j_call clone_size cdr3_length d_call v_call
CASSPEGLLGEFF TGCGCCAGCAGCCCGGAGGGCCTCCTCGGGGAGTTCTTC TRBJ2-1 few 13 . TRBV5-1
CASSPVGSGRGAEQFF TGTGCCAGCAGCCCGGTCGGTAGCGGGAGAGGGGCTGAGCAGTTCTTC TRBJ2-1 . 16 TRBD2 TRBV7-9
CASSPNQGAGGYTF TGTGCCAGCAGCCCCAACCAGGGGGCAGGTGGCTACACCTTC TRBJ1-2 . 14 TRBD1 TRBV6-5
CAWSVLDTQYF TGTGCCTGGAGTGTACTAGATACGCAGTATTTT TRBJ2-3 . 11 . TRBV30
CASSVATDEAFF TGTGCCAGCAGCGTAGCAACAGACGAAGCTTTCTTT TRBJ1-1 few 12 . TRBV9
CASSPQGREARGEQYF TGTGCCAGCTCACCGCAAGGGCGGGAGGCCCGTGGCGAGCAGTACTTC TRBJ2-7 . 16 TRBD2 TRBV18
CASSLPQGRGEQFF TGTGCCAGCAGTTTACCCCAGGGGAGGGGTGAGCAGTTCTTC TRBJ2-1 few 14 . TRBV28
CASSQENRVLYF TGTGCCAGCAGCCAGGAAAACAGGGTGCTGTACTTC TRBJ2-7 . 12 . TRBV4-2
CASSLGGTSGRTDTQYF TGCGCCAGCAGCCTGGGCGGGACTAGCGGGAGAACAGATACGCAGTATTTT TRBJ2-3 . 17 TRBD2 TRBV5-1
CASRTGLADPYEQYF TGTGCCAGCAGAACGGGACTAGCGGACCCCTACGAGCAGTACTTC TRBJ2-7 . 15 TRBD2 TRBV7-2